This entry describes one T cell receptor (beta chain). Its antigen is undetermined. The sample belongs to a study of cytomegalovirus exposure and HLA in healthy donors. Study background: Genotyping of roughly 400 donors showed that around 81% belonged to the Caucasian-associated ancestry cluster. Findings and caveats of the study: Most of the TCR beta V segments (in an earlier analysis) were productive either about 87% or about 30% of the time. An Asian-associated ancestry cluster reportedly showed fewer N-insertions than the approximately 650-donor mean in a later analysis.

Primers included in the PCR were 60 Vbeta and 13 Jbeta primers. This table comes from immunoSEQ multiplex PCR, and its TCRdb copy is limited to in-frame clones, with some not included. This sample carries around 110,000 clones, around 80% of them seen once, and the ten largest clones take around 3.4%. CDR3 length: 18 residues. Germline-derived CDR1 and CDR2 are MGHRA and YSYEKL. Trimming took off 2 bases at V and 1 base at J, with 15 bases between the two ends. As for the donors, each was a healthy bone marrow donor. Sequencing was done on a sample of PBMCs. This TCR came from a man aged 55 to 70 in good health and CMV-seronegative. The rearrangement links TRBV4-1 to TRBJ2-6, with a tentative D call TRBD1 (5 bases). CDR3 amino acids: CASSQPDMGLSGANVLTF. The CDR3 bases are TGCGCCAGCAGCCAACCGGACATGGGTCTTTCTGGGGCCAACGTCCTGACTTTC.